Shown below are 32 T cell receptor beta chains from a single sample sequenced in a study of cytomegalovirus exposure and HLA in healthy donors. Libraries were prepared by immunoSEQ multiplex PCR; TCRdb keeps only in-frame clonotypes and omits some of them. The repertoire has about 200,000 clones, around 80% of them found once; the top ten carry roughly 12%. The sample comprised PBMCs. Every receptor here comes from a woman aged 25 to 39 in good health and CMV-seropositive.

The genes are TRBV2 and TRBJ2-1; no firm D call. Germline V gives CDR1 SNHLY, CDR2 FYNNEI. Deletions cut 6 bases from V and 7 bases from J, with 13 bases between. The CDR3 sequence is 13 residues long. The CDR3 region is CASRPDHINEQFF. The CDR3 bases are TGTGCCAGCAGGCCCGATCACATAAATGAGCAGTTCTTC. Drawing the rest from reference TRBV2 and TRBJ2-1, the complete variable domain is EPEVTQTPSHQVTQMGQEVILRCVPISNHLYFYWYRQILGQKVEFLVSFYNNEISEKSEIFDDQFSVERPDGSNFTLKIRSTKLEDSAMYFCASRPDHINEQFFGPGTRLTVL.

The V and J genes are TRBV28 and TRBJ1-5; perhaps TRBD1 as D (5 bases). Per germline, CDR1 MDHEN and CDR2 SYDVKM. Trimming removed 6 bases from V and 1 base from J, with 10 bases in between. The CDR3 runs to 14 residues. DNA for the CDR3: TGTGCCAGCAGCCCCTACAGGAGCAATCAGCCCCAGCATTTT. Amino acid sequence: CASSPYRSNQPQHF. Drawing the rest from reference TRBV28 and TRBJ1-5, the complete variable domain is DVKVTQSSRYLVKRTGEKVFLECVQDMDHENMFWYRQDPGLGLRLIYFSYDVKMKEKGDIPEGYSVSREKKERFSLILESASTNQTSMYLCASSPYRSNQPQHFGDGTRLSIL.

V is TRBV28 and J is TRBJ1-1, with D perhaps matching TRBD1 (6 bases). Germline V gene data show CDR1 as MDHEN and CDR2 as SYDVKM. Trimming stripped 7 bases from V and 6 bases from J, with 18 bases between. The CDR3 has 14 amino acids. The CDR3 here is CASNDRTVPPEAFF. The CDR3 DNA sequence: TGTGCCAGCAACGACCGGACAGTTCCCCCTGAAGCTTTCTTT.

This chain links TRBV2 with TRBJ2-3, with D hard to call. The length of the CDR3 is 12 residues. Looked up from germline, CDR1 is SNHLY and CDR2 is FYNNEI. The germline V and J ends were trimmed by 4 bases and 6 bases, with 8 bases remaining between them. The CDR3 protein is CASSVQFDTQYF. DNA of the CDR3: TGTGCCAGCAGTGTGCAGTTCGATACGCAGTATTTT.

The V and J genes are TRBV5-4 and TRBJ2-7, with TRBD2 matching 7 bases. The germline CDR1 and CDR2 sequences are SGHNT and YYREEE (reference sequence). This CDR3 is built from 17 residues. The trim removed 0 bases at V and 2 bases at J, leaving 11 bases unmatched. The CDR3 spells CASSLAFLASGPYEQYF. Here the CDR3 DNA reads TGTGCCAGCAGCTTGGCCTTCTTGGCTAGCGGACCCTACGAGCAGTACTTC.

The rearrangement links TRBV29-1 to TRBJ2-4; 8 bases are shared with TRBD1. CDR3 length equals 12 residues. Germline CDR1 reads SQVTM; CDR2 reads ANQGSEA. Losses at the gene ends were 5 bases for V and 8 bases for J; bases not matched to a gene: 5. The CDR3 DNA is TGCAGCGTTTCGGACAGGGTGGACATTCAGTACTTC. Protein product: CSVSDRVDIQYF.

The genes are TRBV25-1 and TRBJ1-5; weak D call: TRBD1 (5 bases). Germline V lookup: CDR1 MGHDK, CDR2 SYGVNS. Between the trimmed V and J ends, which lost 6 bases and 0 bases, there was a span of 15 bases. This CDR3 region has 16 residues. The CDR3 coding sequence is TGTGCCAGCAGGCCTCTCGGACAAGATAGCAATCAGCCCCAGCATTTT. Translated: CASRPLGQDSNQPQHF.

This chain joins TRBV30 and TRBJ2-7; D gene ambiguous. Per germline, CDR1 GTSNPN and CDR2 SVGIG (reference sequence). The CDR3 spans 13 residues. With 0 bases removed from V and 6 bases from J, the gap between germline ends came to 12 bases. The DNA for the CDR3 is TGTGCCTGGAGTGTACTTTATCGGTCCGAGCAGTACTTC. Translating it yields CAWSVLYRSEQYF. Together with reference TRBV30 and TRBJ2-7, the CDR3 gives the full variable domain: SQTIHQWPATLVQPVGSPLSLECTVEGTSNPNLYWYRQAAGRGLQLLFYSVGIGQISSEVPQNLSASRPQDRQFILSSKKLLLSDSGFYLCAWSVLYRSEQYFGPGTRLTVT.

The chain employs TRBV15 and TRBJ1-3; D not certain. Trimming stripped 5 bases from V and 4 bases from J, with 12 bases between. CDR3 length: 14 residues. Germline V gene data show CDR1 as LNHNV and CDR2 as YYDKDF (reference sequence). The CDR3 sequence is CATSEARLGNTIYF. CDR3 nucleotides: TGTGCCACCAGCGAGGCCCGTTTGGGAAACACCATATATTTT.

The CDR3 loop reads CASVTGLSGANVLTF. As DNA, the CDR3 is TGTGCCAGCGTAACAGGTCTCTCTGGGGCCAACGTCCTGACTTTC. The V call is TRBV2, the J call TRBJ2-6, with a possible D match to TRBD1 (5 bases). This CDR3 has 15 amino acids. Between the trimmed V and J ends, which lost 8 bases and 0 bases, there was a span of 11 bases. Germline loops: CDR1 SNHLY, CDR2 FYNNEI.

The V call is TRBV7-2, the J call TRBJ2-3; a possible D gene is TRBD2 (5 bases). Trimming left V 2 bases short and J 2 bases short, with 14 bases between. Germline V gene data show CDR1 as SGHTA and CDR2 as FQGNSA. This CDR3 contains 16 residues. This CDR3 reads CASSLWRGRNTDTQYF. DNA of the CDR3: TGTGCCAGCAGCTTATGGAGAGGGCGGAACACAGATACGCAGTATTTT.

V gene TRBV10-3 combines with J gene TRBJ1-5; 9 nucleotides agree with TRBD1. Germline CDR1 reads ENHRY; CDR2 reads SYGVKD. This CDR3 is 16 amino acids long. The ends lost 8 bases at V and 0 bases at J; junction bases unmatched: 8. CDR3 DNA: TGTGCCATCGGCGATACAGGGGGCCTTAGCAATCAGCCCCAGCATTTT. This translates into CAIGDTGGLSNQPQHF.

V is TRBV25-1 and J is TRBJ1-2, with D perhaps matching TRBD1 (5 bases). This CDR3 comprises 16 residues. Germline assignment: CDR1 MGHDK and CDR2 SYGVNS. Between the trimmed V and J ends, which lost 6 bases and 8 bases, there was a span of 25 bases. The CDR3 coding sequence is TGTGCCAGCAGCGATGGGGGGTTGCGGGGCGTGTTCGGCTACACCTTC. Translated: CASSDGGLRGVFGYTF.

The CDR3 nucleotides are TGCGCCAGCAGCTTGACTAACTCGGGCTCTGGGGCCAACGTCCTGACTTTC. Translated, it gives CASSLTNSGSGANVLTF. This chain links TRBV5-1 with TRBJ2-6; D unresolved. CDR1 and CDR2 (germline): SGHRS, YFSETQ. The CDR3 loop spans 17 amino acids. Trimming left V 1 base short and J 0 bases short, with 11 bases between. Complete variable domain (other parts from reference TRBV5-1 and TRBJ2-6): KAGVTQTPRYLIKTRGQQVTLSCSPISGHRSVSWYQQTPGQGLQFLFEYFSETQRNKGNFPGRFSGRQFSNSRSEMNVSTLELGDSALYLCASSLTNSGSGANVLTFGAGSRLTVL.

The chain is built from TRBV7-8 and TRBJ1-2; possible D gene TRBD1, 5 bases. Trimming removed 4 bases from V and 2 bases from J, with 11 bases in between. Germline values: CDR1 SGHVS, CDR2 FQNEAQ. The CDR3 contains 14 residues. CDR3 region: CASSWGVANYGYTF. CDR3 coding DNA: TGTGCCAGCAGCTGGGGCGTGGCCAACTATGGCTACACCTTC.

The chain uses TRBV7-2 and TRBJ1-1, with 7 bases matching TRBD1. Germline values: CDR1 SGHTA, CDR2 FQGNSA. V lost 5 bases, J lost 4 bases, and 4 bases stayed unmatched. The CDR3 has 13 amino acids. The CDR3 nucleotides are TGTGCCAGCAGCCGACAGGGAGGCACTGAAGCTTTCTTT. Amino acid sequence: CASSRQGGTEAFF.

The genes are TRBV4-2 and TRBJ2-7, with D perhaps TRBD1 (6 bases). Germline CDR1 reads LGHNA; CDR2 reads YNFKEQ. V was trimmed by 3 bases and J by 7 bases, leaving 19 bases between them. The CDR3 totals 15 residues. The CDR3 region has the DNA TGTGCCAGCAGCCACCCGGACAGACTTAATACGGAGCAGTACTTC. Protein sequence: CASSHPDRLNTEQYF.

The sample holds a few counts of this clone. The CDR3 sequence: CASSLGGSGSGYEQFF. CDR3 DNA sequence: TGCGCCAGCAGCTTGGGAGGTAGCGGGAGTGGCTATGAGCAGTTCTTC. The chain employs TRBV5-1 and TRBJ2-1; TRBD2 matches 9 bases. The germline gives CDR1 SGHRS, CDR2 YFSETQ. This CDR3 spans 16 amino acids. V lost 0 bases, J lost 8 bases, and 9 bases stayed unmatched.

The V gene is TRBV7-2, the J gene TRBJ1-1, with 8 bases lining up with TRBD1. The CDR3 extends over 13 amino acids. V lost 1 base, J lost 6 bases, and 1 base stayed unmatched. CDR1 is SGHTA and CDR2 is FQGNSA in the germline V gene. This CDR3 reads CASSLGTGSEAFF. For the CDR3, the DNA is TGTGCCAGCAGCTTAGGGACAGGGTCTGAAGCTTTCTTT.

V gene TRBV19 combines with J gene TRBJ1-2; D gene unclear. Germline V gene lookup returns CDR1 LNHDA and CDR2 SQIVND (reference sequence). The CDR3 runs to 14 residues. Deletions cut 0 bases from V and 8 bases from J, with 13 bases between. The CDR3 protein is CASSIDQRSGGYTF. For the CDR3, the DNA is TGTGCCAGTAGTATAGATCAGCGCAGCGGGGGCTACACCTTC. Combining the CDR3 with reference TRBV19 and TRBJ1-2 gives the whole variable domain DGGITQSPKYLFRKEGQNVTLSCEQNLNHDAMYWYRQDPGQGLRLIYYSQIVNDFQKGDIAEGYSVSREKKESFPLTVTSAQKNPTAFYLCASSIDQRSGGYTFGSGTRLTVV.

This chain uses TRBV2 with TRBJ1-1; 8 nucleotides match TRBD1. The ends lost 3 bases at V and 5 bases at J; junction bases unmatched: 8. The CDR3 runs 15 residues. Germline assignment: CDR1 SNHLY and CDR2 FYNNEI. CDR3 in DNA: TGTGCCAGCAGTGAGTTAGCAGGGGGCATGACTGAAGCTTTCTTT. This translates into CASSELAGGMTEAFF.

This chain joins TRBV14 and TRBJ1-1; TRBD1 matches at 7 bases. Germline values: CDR1 SGHDN, CDR2 FVKESK. The CDR3 totals 13 residues. The J segment lost 8 bases and the V segment lost 2 bases, leaving 5 bases of the junction unmatched. As DNA, the CDR3 is TGTGCCAGCAGCCAAAGACAGGGTTCGGAAGCTTTCTTT. Translated: CASSQRQGSEAFF.

The chain links TRBV29-1 to TRBJ2-1; TRBD2 matches 9 bases. V shed 5 bases and J 9 bases; nucleotides not matched to a gene: 8. The germline V gene has CDR1 SQVTM and CDR2 ANQGSEA. This CDR3 is 13 amino acids long. CDR3 nucleotide sequence: TGCAGCGTTTCGGGACTAGCCTCTCTTGAGCAGTTCTTC. This codes for CSVSGLASLEQFF.

The CDR3 spells CATSTGTSIREQYF. DNA of the CDR3: TGTGCCACCAGCACAGGGACTTCAATTCGCGAGCAGTACTTC. The genes are TRBV15 and TRBJ2-7, with D maybe TRBD2 (6 bases). CDR1 LNHNV and CDR2 YYDKDF come from the germline V gene (reference sequence). The CDR3 runs 14 residues. The germline V and J ends were trimmed by 4 bases and 6 bases, with 16 bases remaining between them.

This clone was seen only once. The chain is built from TRBV5-6 and TRBJ2-3; the D is unclear. The CDR3 consists of 15 residues. Trimming took 0 bases from V and 0 from J, leaving 8 bases between them. CDR1 and CDR2 (germline): SGHDT, YYEEEE. The CDR3 nucleotides read TGTGCCAGCAGCTTGGCAGGCACTAGCACAGATACGCAGTATTTT. Protein product: CASSLAGTSTDTQYF.

The rearrangement links TRBV4-1 to TRBJ1-5, with D possibly being TRBD1 (6 bases). The V end lost 2 bases, the J end lost 7 bases, and 15 bases lay between the germline ends. The CDR3 runs 15 residues. Germline assignment: CDR1 MGHRA and CDR2 YSYEKL. In nucleotides, the CDR3 is TGCGCCAGCAGCCAACTGGGGGCCAGGGAACAGCCCCAGCATTTT. Protein: CASSQLGAREQPQHF.

This chain links TRBV18 with TRBJ2-7; D is perhaps TRBD2 (6 bases). Germline CDR1 is KGHSH and CDR2 is LQKENI. The CDR3 runs to 14 residues. Trimming left V 5 bases short and J 4 bases short, with 15 bases between. CDR3 sequence: CASSFSGTPYEQYF. CDR3 in DNA: TGTGCCAGCTCATTCTCCGGGACTCCGTACGAGCAGTACTTC.

The chain has TRBV19 and TRBJ1-5; D is uncertain. CDR1 is LNHDA, CDR2 SQIVND, per germline (reference sequence). The CDR3 runs 13 residues. The V end was cut by 6 bases, the J end by 2 bases, with 8 bases between. DNA for the CDR3: TGTGCCAGTAGCCCCCGTGGCAATCAGCCCCAGCATTTT. Translating it yields CASSPRGNQPQHF. Using reference TRBV19 and TRBJ1-5 for the parts outside the CDR3, the full variable domain is DGGITQSPKYLFRKEGQNVTLSCEQNLNHDAMYWYRQDPGQGLRLIYYSQIVNDFQKGDIAEGYSVSREKKESFPLTVTSAQKNPTAFYLCASSPRGNQPQHFGDGTRLSIL.

The rearrangement links TRBV7-2 to TRBJ2-7, with TRBD2 matching 9 bases. The V and J ends lost 4 bases and 0 bases, in that order; junction bases with no gene match: 4. Germline loops: CDR1 SGHTA, CDR2 FQGNSA. The length of the CDR3 is 15 residues. CDR3 in amino acids: CASSSTSGNSYEQYF. For the CDR3, the DNA is TGTGCCAGCAGCTCGACTAGCGGTAACTCCTACGAGCAGTACTTC.

The chain uses TRBV2 and TRBJ1-4; D is uncertain. Germline V gene lookup returns CDR1 SNHLY and CDR2 FYNNEI. The CDR3 extends over 13 amino acids. Trimming removed 7 bases from V and 3 bases from J, with 9 bases in between. This CDR3 is CASKYGANEKLFF. The CDR3 DNA follows: TGTGCCAGCAAGTACGGAGCTAATGAAAAACTGTTTTTT.

This chain joins TRBV6-5 and TRBJ2-3, with a tentative D call TRBD2 (6 bases). V was pared by 7 bases and J by 3 bases, with 17 bases between. The CDR3 contains 15 residues. Germline V gene sequence: CDR1 MNHEY, CDR2 SVGAGI. For the CDR3, the DNA is TGTGCCAGCACCCCAAATTACGGGAGAACAGATACGCAGTATTTT. This encodes CASTPNYGRTDTQYF.

The J gene is TRBJ1-2, the V gene TRBV5-6; 8 bases are a match to TRBD1. Per the germline V gene, CDR1 is SGHDT and CDR2 is YYEEEE. Trimming cost V 0 bases and J 8 bases; bases outside gene matches: 12. This CDR3 has 16 amino acids. CDR3 residues: CASSLGTGWRGEGYTF. CDR3 bases: TGTGCCAGCAGCTTGGGGACAGGGTGGAGAGGTGAGGGCTACACCTTC.